The clone carrying this TCR beta chain was observed a few times. The antigen remains undetermined. This record belongs to a study of T cell responses to AZD1222 COVID-19 vaccine. Whole-study findings and limits: Mapped onto spike, vaccine-associated CD4 TCRs spanned it and were dominant at 160-218 and 743-854. Rises in breadth and depth of Spike-specific TCRs came after two AZD1222 doses. Most donors were white British and more were female, and clonal diversity was possibly underestimated.

The protocol was immunoSEQ multiplex PCR, while the TCRdb copy is restricted to in-frame clones and leaves out a portion. This table holds 130,000 to 150,000 clones, 80% to 90% found once. V shed 7 bases and J shed 4 bases, with 14 bases lying between them. Per the germline V gene, CDR1 is SGHRS and CDR2 is YFSETQ. The CDR3 contains 13 residues. This receptor was taken from an adult in good health. The sequenced sample was peripheral blood, obtained on day 0 of AZD1222 vaccination. The gene calls are TRBV5-1 and TRBJ1-2; unclear D gene. The CDR3, as DNA: TGCGCCAGCCGACCCGGGTCCGGCTATGGCTACACCTTC. It codes for CASRPGSGYGYTF.